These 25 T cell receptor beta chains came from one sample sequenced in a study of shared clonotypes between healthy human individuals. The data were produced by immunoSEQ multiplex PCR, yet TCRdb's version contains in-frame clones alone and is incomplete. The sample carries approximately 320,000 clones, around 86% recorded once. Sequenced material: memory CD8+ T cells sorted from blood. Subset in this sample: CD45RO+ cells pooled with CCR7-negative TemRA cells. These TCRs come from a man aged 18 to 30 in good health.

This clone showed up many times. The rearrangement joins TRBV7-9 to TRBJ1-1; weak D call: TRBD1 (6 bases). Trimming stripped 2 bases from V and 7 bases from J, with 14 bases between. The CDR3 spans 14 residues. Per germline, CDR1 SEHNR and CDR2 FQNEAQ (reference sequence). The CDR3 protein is CASSLNPGGGEAFF. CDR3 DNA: TGTGCCAGCAGCTTAAATCCGGGAGGGGGTGAAGCTTTCTTT. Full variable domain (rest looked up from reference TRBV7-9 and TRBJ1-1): DTGVSQNPRHKITKRGQNVTFRCDPISEHNRLYWYRQTLGQGPEFLTYFQNEAQLEKSRLLSDRFSAERPKGSFSTLEIQRTEQGDSAMYLCASSLNPGGGEAFFGQGTRLTVV.

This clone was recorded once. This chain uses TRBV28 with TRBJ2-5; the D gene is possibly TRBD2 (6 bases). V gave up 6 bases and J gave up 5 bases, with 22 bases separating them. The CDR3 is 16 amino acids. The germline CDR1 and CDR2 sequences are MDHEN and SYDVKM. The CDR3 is CASSAPGGGDGETQYF. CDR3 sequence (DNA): TGTGCCAGCAGCGCACCTGGGGGAGGTGACGGGGAGACCCAGTACTTC.

CDR3 nucleotide sequence: TGTGCCAGCACGACTAGCCTTGGGGAGACCCAGTACTTC. Its translation is CASTTSLGETQYF. The V gene is TRBV27, the J gene TRBJ2-5; 7 bases are a match to TRBD2. The CDR3 spans 13 residues. Unmatched junction bases numbered 7, after V lost 7 bases and J lost 5 bases. From germline, CDR1 is MNHEY and CDR2 SMNVEV (reference sequence).

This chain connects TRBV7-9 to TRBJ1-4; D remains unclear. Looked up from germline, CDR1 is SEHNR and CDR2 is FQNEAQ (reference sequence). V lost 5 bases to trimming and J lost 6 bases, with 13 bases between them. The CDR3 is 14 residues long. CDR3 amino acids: CASSPRMGDEKLFF. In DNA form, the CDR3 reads TGTGCCAGCAGCCCCCGGATGGGTGATGAAAAACTGTTTTTT.

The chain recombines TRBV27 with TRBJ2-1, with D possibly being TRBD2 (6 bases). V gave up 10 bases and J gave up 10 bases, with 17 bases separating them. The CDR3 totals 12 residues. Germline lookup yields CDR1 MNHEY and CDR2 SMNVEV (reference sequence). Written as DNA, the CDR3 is TGTGCCACTAGTCGGGGACTTAACGAGCAGTTCTTC. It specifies CATSRGLNEQFF.

The chain's CDR3 is CASRWGQVDTEAFF. For the CDR3, the DNA is TGTGCCAGCAGATGGGGACAGGTGGACACTGAAGCTTTCTTT. The chain has TRBV28 and TRBJ1-1; TRBD1 aligns across 8 bases. In germline, CDR1 is MDHEN, CDR2 SYDVKM. V shed 6 bases, J shed 3 bases, and the junction held 6 bases outside the gene matches. The CDR3 extends over 14 amino acids.

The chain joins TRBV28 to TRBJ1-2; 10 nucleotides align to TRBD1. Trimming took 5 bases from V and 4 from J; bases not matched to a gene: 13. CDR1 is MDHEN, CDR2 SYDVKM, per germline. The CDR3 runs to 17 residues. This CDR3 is CASSPGTGVVRVYGYTF. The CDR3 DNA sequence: TGTGCCAGCAGTCCCGGGACAGGGGTTGTGAGAGTCTATGGCTACACCTTC.

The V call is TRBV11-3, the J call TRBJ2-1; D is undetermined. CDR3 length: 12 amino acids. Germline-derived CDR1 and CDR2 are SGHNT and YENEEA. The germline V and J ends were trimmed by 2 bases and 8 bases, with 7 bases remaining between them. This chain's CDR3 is CASSLSTYEQFF. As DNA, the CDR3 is TGTGCCAGCAGCTTATCTACCTATGAGCAGTTCTTC.

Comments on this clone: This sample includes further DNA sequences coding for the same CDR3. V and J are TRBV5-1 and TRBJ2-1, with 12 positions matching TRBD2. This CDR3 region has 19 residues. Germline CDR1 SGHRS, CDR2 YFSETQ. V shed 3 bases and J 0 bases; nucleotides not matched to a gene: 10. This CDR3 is CASSSAGTSGRSSYNEQFF. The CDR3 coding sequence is TGCGCCAGCAGCTCCGCCGGGACTAGCGGGCGGAGCTCCTACAATGAGCAGTTCTTC.

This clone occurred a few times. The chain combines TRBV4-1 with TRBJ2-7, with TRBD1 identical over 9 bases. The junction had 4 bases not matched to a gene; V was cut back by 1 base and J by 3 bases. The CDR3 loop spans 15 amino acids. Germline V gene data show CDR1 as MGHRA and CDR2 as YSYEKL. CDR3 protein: CASSQGGTGLYEQYF. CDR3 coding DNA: TGCGCCAGCAGCCAAGGCGGGACAGGGCTCTACGAGCAGTACTTC.

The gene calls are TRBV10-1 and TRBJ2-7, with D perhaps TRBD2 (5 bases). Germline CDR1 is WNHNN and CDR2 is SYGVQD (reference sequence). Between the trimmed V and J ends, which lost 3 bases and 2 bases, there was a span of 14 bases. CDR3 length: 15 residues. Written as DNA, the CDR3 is TGCGCCAGCAGTGATGACCCCGGGAACCCCTACGAGCAGTACTTC. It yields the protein CASSDDPGNPYEQYF.

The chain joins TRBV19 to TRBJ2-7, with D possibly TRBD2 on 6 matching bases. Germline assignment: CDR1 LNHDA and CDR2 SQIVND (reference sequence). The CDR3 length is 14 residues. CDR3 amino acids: CVPLLGRISYEQYF. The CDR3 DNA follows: TGTGTCCCACTCTTAGGGAGGATCTCCTACGAGCAGTACTTC.

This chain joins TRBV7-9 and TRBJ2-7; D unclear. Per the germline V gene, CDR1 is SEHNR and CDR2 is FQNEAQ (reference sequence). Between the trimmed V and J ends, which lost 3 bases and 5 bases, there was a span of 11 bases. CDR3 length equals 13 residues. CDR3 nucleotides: TGTGCCAGCAGCTTTTTTGGTAACGACGAGCAGTACTTC. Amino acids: CASSFFGNDEQYF.

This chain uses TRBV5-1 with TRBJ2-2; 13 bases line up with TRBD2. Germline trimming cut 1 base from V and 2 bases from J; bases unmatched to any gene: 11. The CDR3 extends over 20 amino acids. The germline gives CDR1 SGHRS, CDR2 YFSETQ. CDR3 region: CASSLRWTSGSVGNTGELFF. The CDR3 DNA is TGCGCCAGCAGCTTGCGGTGGACTAGCGGGAGCGTAGGAAACACCGGGGAGCTGTTTTTT.

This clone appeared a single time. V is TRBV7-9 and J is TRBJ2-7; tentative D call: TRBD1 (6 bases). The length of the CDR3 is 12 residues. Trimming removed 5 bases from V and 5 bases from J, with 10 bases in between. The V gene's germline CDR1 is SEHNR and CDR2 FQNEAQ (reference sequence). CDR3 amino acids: CASSLGTHEQYF. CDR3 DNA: TGTGCCAGCAGCCTCGGGACACACGAGCAGTACTTC.

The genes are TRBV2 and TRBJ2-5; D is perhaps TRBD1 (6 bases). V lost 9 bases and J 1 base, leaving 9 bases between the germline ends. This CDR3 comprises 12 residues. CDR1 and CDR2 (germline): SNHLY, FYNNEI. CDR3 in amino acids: CARTGIQETQYF. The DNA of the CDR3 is TGTGCCAGGACAGGTATCCAAGAGACCCAGTACTTC.

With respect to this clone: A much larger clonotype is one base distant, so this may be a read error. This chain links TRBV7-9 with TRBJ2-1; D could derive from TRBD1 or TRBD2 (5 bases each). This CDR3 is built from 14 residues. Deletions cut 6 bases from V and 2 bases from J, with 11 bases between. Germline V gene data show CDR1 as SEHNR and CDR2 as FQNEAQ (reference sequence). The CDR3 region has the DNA TGTGCCAGCAGGGAGACAGCGGCCTACAATGAGCAGTTCTTC. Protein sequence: CASRETAAYNEQFF.

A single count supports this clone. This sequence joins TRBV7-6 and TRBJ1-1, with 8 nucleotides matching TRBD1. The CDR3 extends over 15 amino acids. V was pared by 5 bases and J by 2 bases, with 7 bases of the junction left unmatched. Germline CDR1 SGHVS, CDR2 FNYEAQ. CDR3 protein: CASSGKTGENTEAFF. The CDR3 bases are TGTGCCAGCAGCGGCAAGACAGGGGAAAACACTGAAGCTTTCTTT.

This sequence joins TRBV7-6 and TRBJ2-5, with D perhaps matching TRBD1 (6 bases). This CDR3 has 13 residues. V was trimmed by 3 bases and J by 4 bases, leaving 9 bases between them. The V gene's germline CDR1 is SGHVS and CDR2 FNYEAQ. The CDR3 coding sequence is TGTGCCAGCAGCTTCTTAGGGGGAGAGACCCAGTACTTC. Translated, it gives CASSFLGGETQYF.

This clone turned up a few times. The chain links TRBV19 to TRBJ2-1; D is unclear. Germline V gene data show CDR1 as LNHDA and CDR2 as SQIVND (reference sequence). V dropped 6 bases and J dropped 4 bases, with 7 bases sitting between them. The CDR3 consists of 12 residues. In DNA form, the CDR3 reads TGTGCCAGTAGGGACCCATACAATGAGCAGTTCTTC. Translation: CASRDPYNEQFF.

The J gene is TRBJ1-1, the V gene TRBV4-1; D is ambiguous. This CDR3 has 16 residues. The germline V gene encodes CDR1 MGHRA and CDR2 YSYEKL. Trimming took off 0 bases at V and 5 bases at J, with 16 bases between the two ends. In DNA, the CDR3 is TGCGCCAGCAGCCAAGACCGGCAACCACTGTGGACTGAAGCTTTCTTT. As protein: CASSQDRQPLWTEAFF.

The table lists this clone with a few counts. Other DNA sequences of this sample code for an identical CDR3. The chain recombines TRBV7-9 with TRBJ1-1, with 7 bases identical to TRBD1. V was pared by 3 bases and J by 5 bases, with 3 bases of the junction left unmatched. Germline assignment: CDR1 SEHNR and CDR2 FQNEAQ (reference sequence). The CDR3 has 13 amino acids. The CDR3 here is CASSLTGSTEAFF. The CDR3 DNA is TGTGCCAGCAGCTTGACAGGGAGTACTGAAGCTTTCTTT.

The CDR3 coding sequence is TGTGCCAGCAGTTCAGGGGTAGAGGAGCAGTTCTTC. Encoded protein: CASSSGVEEQFF. The chain joins TRBV27 to TRBJ2-1; tentatively, D is TRBD1 (6 bases). V lost 4 bases and J 10 bases, leaving 11 bases between the germline ends. Per the germline V gene, CDR1 is MNHEY and CDR2 is SMNVEV (reference sequence). The CDR3 is made up of 12 amino acids.

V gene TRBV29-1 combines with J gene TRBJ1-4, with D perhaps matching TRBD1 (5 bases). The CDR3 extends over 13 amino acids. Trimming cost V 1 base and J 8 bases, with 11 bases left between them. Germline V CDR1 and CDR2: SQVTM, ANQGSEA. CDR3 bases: TGCAGCGTTGAAGTAGGGGTGGAGGAAAAACTGTTTTTT. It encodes CSVEVGVEEKLFF.

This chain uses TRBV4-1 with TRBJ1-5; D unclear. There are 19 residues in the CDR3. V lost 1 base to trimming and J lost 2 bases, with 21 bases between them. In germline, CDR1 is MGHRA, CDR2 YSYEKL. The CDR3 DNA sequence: TGCGCCAGCAGCCAAGGGACGCTCAGGAGCCTGGGTGGCAATCAGCCCCAGCATTTT. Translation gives CASSQGTLRSLGGNQPQHF.